The 18 T cell receptor beta chains below come from one sample, sequenced in a study of neoadjuvant anti-PD-1 for oral cavity cancer. The method was immunoSEQ multiplex PCR; TCRdb's version includes in-frame clones alone and lacks a portion of them. The sample contains tens of thousands of clones, approximately 79% of which appear only once. This specimen consisted of PBMCs, obtained before nivolumab (anti-PD-1) treatment. Receptors were obtained from a person aged 35-80 years with oral cavity squamous cell carcinoma.

This rearrangement joins TRBV29-1 to TRBJ1-2, with D hard to call. The CDR3 consists of 13 residues. Germline-derived CDR1 and CDR2 are SQVTM and ANQGSEA. The ends were cut back, 0 bases at V and 7 bases at J, with 12 bases in the middle. The CDR3 DNA reads as TGCAGCGTTGAAGAGGACGGGCTCGGTGGCTACACCTTC. It codes for CSVEEDGLGGYTF.

Ten or more counts support this clone. This chain joins TRBV7-2 and TRBJ2-7; 13 nucleotides agree with TRBD2. Germline-derived CDR1 and CDR2 are SGHTA and FQGNSA. The CDR3 runs 16 residues. J was trimmed by 7 bases and V by 4 bases; bases with no gene match: 10. The CDR3, as DNA: TGTGCCAGCAGCTCGCCAGGACTAGCGGGAGCGCGGGAGCAGTACTTC. Translating gives CASSSPGLAGAREQYF.

V is TRBV4-1 and J is TRBJ2-5; D is perhaps TRBD1 or TRBD2 (5 bases each). Trimming took 4 bases from V and 0 from J, leaving 9 bases between them. The CDR3 is 14 amino acids. Germline-derived CDR1 and CDR2 are MGHRA and YSYEKL. CDR3: CASSPGTYQETQYF. Written as DNA, the CDR3 is TGCGCCAGCAGCCCGGGGACGTACCAAGAGACCCAGTACTTC.

The chain carries TRBV9 and TRBJ1-6, with 8 bases that match TRBD1. Germline CDR1 and CDR2: SGDLS and YYNGEE. The CDR3 loop spans 15 amino acids. V was clipped by 4 bases and J by 7 bases; unmatched bases: 7. The CDR3 sequence: CASSPRQGQNSPLHF. The DNA of the CDR3 is TGTGCCAGCAGCCCCAGACAGGGGCAGAATTCACCCCTCCACTTT.

This clone was picked up a small number of times. This rearrangement joins TRBV27 to TRBJ1-6; tentative D call: TRBD1 (6 bases). In germline, CDR1 is MNHEY, CDR2 SMNVEV (reference sequence). This CDR3 spans 13 amino acids. V was cut by 7 bases and J by 10 bases, with 14 bases left in between. Here the CDR3 DNA reads TGTGCCAGCACCCAGGGAGGGGGATCACCCCTCCACTTT. It specifies CASTQGGGSPLHF.

The rearrangement joins TRBV5-4 to TRBJ2-6; TRBD2 might be the D (6 bases). The CDR3 runs to 15 residues. Germline V gene sequence: CDR1 SGHNT, CDR2 YYREEE (reference sequence). Trimming cost V 3 bases and J 0 bases, with 7 bases left between them. CDR3 residues: CASSSDYSGANVLTF. In DNA, the CDR3 is TGTGCCAGCAGCTCGGACTACTCTGGGGCCAACGTCCTGACTTTC.

V and J are TRBV5-1 and TRBJ2-2; 7 bases line up with TRBD2. The CDR3 spans 16 residues. CDR1 and CDR2 (germline): SGHRS, YFSETQ. V shed 0 bases and J 4 bases; nucleotides not matched to a gene: 6. DNA for the CDR3: TGCGCCAGCAGCTTGGTCGCAGGGAGGGCCACCGGGGAGCTGTTTTTT. This sequence encodes CASSLVAGRATGELFF.

CDR3 nucleotide sequence: TGTGCCAGCAGCACGGGACAGGGAAACAATCAGCCCCAGCATTTT. Amino acids: CASSTGQGNNQPQHF. The rearrangement joins TRBV5-6 to TRBJ1-5, with 9 bases aligning to TRBD1. The germline V gene encodes CDR1 SGHDT and CDR2 YYEEEE. The CDR3 contains 15 residues. Losses at the gene ends were 4 bases for V and 3 bases for J; bases not matched to a gene: 5.

For the CDR3, the DNA is TGTGCCAGCAGCTTAAACGGGAGACTAGCGGGAGGCCAGGGCGGGGAGCTGTTTTTT. Its protein product is CASSLNGRLAGGQGGELFF. The chain joins TRBV7-3 to TRBJ2-2, with TRBD2 identical over 13 bases. The CDR3 covers 19 residues. The germline V gene has CDR1 SGHTA and CDR2 FQGTGA. Unmatched junction bases numbered 12, after V lost 1 base and J lost 7 bases. Supplemented by reference TRBV7-3 and TRBJ2-2, the full variable domain reads GAGVSQTPSNKVTEKGKYVELRCDPISGHTALYWYRQSLGQGPEFLIYFQGTGAADDSGLPNDRFFAVRPEGSVSTLKIQRTERGDSAVYLCASSLNGRLAGGQGGELFFGEGSRLTVL.

CDR3 nucleotides: TGTGCTAGTGGTTTGGGGGACAGGGGCCGGACCGGGGAGCTGTTTTTT. As protein: CASGLGDRGRTGELFF. The chain recombines TRBV12-5 with TRBJ2-2; 10 positions match TRBD1. This CDR3 has 16 residues. In germline, CDR1 is LGHNT, CDR2 FRNRAP. V trimming: 1 base; J trimming: 5 bases; junction bases outside the gene matches: 4.

The chain couples TRBV7-8 to TRBJ1-1; D call uncertain. Germline values: CDR1 SGHVS, CDR2 FQNEAQ. The CDR3 covers 14 residues. V dropped 2 bases and J dropped 4 bases, with 11 bases sitting between them. The chain's CDR3 is CASSLRGLGTEAFF. The CDR3 DNA reads TGTGCCAGCAGCTTAAGAGGGCTGGGCACTGAAGCTTTCTTT.

This rearrangement joins TRBV27 to TRBJ1-2; D gene unclear. Trimming removed 2 bases at V and 5 bases at J, with 12 bases between. CDR3 length equals 14 residues. Per germline, CDR1 MNHEY and CDR2 SMNVEV (reference sequence). The CDR3 region has the DNA TGTGCCAGCAGTTTAATAGGCCAGAGATATGGCTACACCTTC. It specifies CASSLIGQRYGYTF.

This sequence joins TRBV30 and TRBJ2-3; D gene ambiguous. This CDR3 region has 13 residues. V was clipped by 4 bases and J by 0 bases, with 8 bases between them. Germline values: CDR1 GTSNPN, CDR2 SVGIG (reference sequence). In nucleotides, the CDR3 is TGTGCCTGGACCCTAGAGAGCACAGATACGCAGTATTTT. Its translation: CAWTLESTDTQYF.

The genes are TRBV6-6 and TRBJ1-4; D not certain. Germline loops: CDR1 MNHNY, CDR2 SVGAGI (reference sequence). This CDR3 has 14 residues. Trimming removed 5 bases from V and 4 bases from J, with 11 bases in between. CDR3 loop: CASSPHRDNEKLFF. Written as DNA, the CDR3 is TGTGCCAGCAGTCCCCATCGAGATAATGAAAAACTGTTTTTT.

This clone was detected only a few times. The V and J genes are TRBV29-1 and TRBJ2-1; unclear D gene. V was shortened by 0 bases and J by 8 bases, with 11 bases between the two germline ends. The germline V gene encodes CDR1 SQVTM and CDR2 ANQGSEA. This CDR3 spans 13 amino acids. In nucleotides, the CDR3 is TGCAGCGTTGAAGAAAAACCTAACGATGAGCAGTTCTTC. Translated: CSVEEKPNDEQFF.

The chain links TRBV6-1 to TRBJ1-2; the D gene is possibly TRBD1 (6 bases). The CDR3 has 13 residues. Germline CDR1 MNHNS, CDR2 SASEGT. Trimming took off 10 bases at V and 1 base at J, with 13 bases between the two ends. CDR3 sequence (DNA): TGTGCCACCTCGACAGGCGATAACTATGGCTACACCTTC. This translates into CATSTGDNYGYTF.

The chain couples TRBV9 to TRBJ2-2; TRBD1 is a possible D gene (6 bases). This CDR3 spans 15 amino acids. Germline CDR1 SGDLS, CDR2 YYNGEE. Deletions cut 3 bases from V and 3 bases from J, with 12 bases between. For the CDR3, the DNA is TGTGCCAGCAGCGCAAGGGACACCTACACCGGGGAGCTGTTTTTT. This translates into CASSARDTYTGELFF.

Only a few counts were recorded for this clone. This chain connects TRBV28 to TRBJ2-7; D is ambiguous. The CDR3 is 14 amino acids. V was pared by 2 bases and J by 5 bases, with 13 bases between. Per germline, CDR1 MDHEN and CDR2 SYDVKM. The CDR3 DNA is TGTGCCAGCAGTTTACCAGCGTTAGGCCACGAGCAGTACTTC. Translating it yields CASSLPALGHEQYF.